One sample yielded the 17 T cell receptor beta chains listed below, sequenced in a study of early T cells in non-severe SARS-CoV-2 infection. TCRdb re-called the 5' RACE reads through MiXCR, storing one row per CDR3 protein. The sample lists about 60,000 distinct CDR3 sequences, 9.5% to 15% occurring once. The sequencing input was whole blood. These receptors originate from an adult who was a healthcare worker with PCR-confirmed SARS-CoV-2 infection or an uninfected control (not recorded which).

At least ten counts were recorded for this clonotype. CDR3 DNA sequence: TGTGCCAGCAGCTTAGGGGCCGGTTACTCCTACGAGCAGTACTTC. As protein: CASSLGAGYSYEQYF. The chain employs TRBV11-2 and TRBJ2-7; D remains ambiguous. V was trimmed by 1 base and J by 0 bases, leaving 10 bases between them. This CDR3 contains 15 residues. Germline V lookup: CDR1 SGHAT, CDR2 FQNNGV.

The chain combines TRBV19 with TRBJ1-2; 8 bases are a match to TRBD1. Germline trimming cut 8 bases from V and 6 bases from J; bases unmatched to any gene: 8. The CDR3 length is 13 residues. Germline CDR1 LNHDA, CDR2 SQIVND (reference sequence). CDR3 sequence: CASFRTGTDGYTF. CDR3 nucleotide sequence: TGTGCCAGTTTCCGGACAGGGACAGATGGCTACACCTTC.

This clonotype has just a few counts. The chain combines TRBV9 with TRBJ2-5, with no clear D. V lost 7 bases and J 7 bases, leaving 8 bases between the germline ends. Per the germline V gene, CDR1 is SGDLS and CDR2 is YYNGEE. The CDR3 covers 10 residues. The DNA of the CDR3 is TGTGCCAGCGGGTCAGGGACCCAGTACTTC. Translating gives CASGSGTQYF.

The sample holds many counts of this clonotype. The J gene is TRBJ2-1, the V gene TRBV11-2, with 7 bases identical to TRBD2. This CDR3 is built from 16 residues. Germline V gene data show CDR1 as SGHAT and CDR2 as FQNNGV. V dropped 5 bases and J dropped 7; count of bases not matched to a gene: 14. The CDR3 bases are TGTGCCAGCAGCGACCCGGGCGGGAGTGGGGGTAATGAGCAGTTCTTC. Translating gives CASSDPGGSGGNEQFF.

This clonotype was found a few times. V and J are TRBV7-9 and TRBJ1-5; TRBD1 agrees at 8 bases. CDR3 length: 15 amino acids. After removal of 5 bases from V and 2 bases from J, the junction contained 5 bases not matched to a gene. CDR1 is SEHNR and CDR2 is FQNEAQ in the germline V gene (reference sequence). CDR3 nucleotides: TGTGCCAGCAGCCCGCAGGGGGCTGGCAATCAGCCCCAGCATTTT. Translated: CASSPQGAGNQPQHF. Variable domain in full (rest from reference TRBV7-9 and TRBJ1-5): DTGVSQNPRHKITKRGQNVTFRCDPISEHNRLYWYRQTLGQGPEFLTYFQNEAQLEKSRLLSDRFSAERPKGSFSTLEIQRTEQGDSAMYLCASSPQGAGNQPQHFGDGTRLSIL.

This clonotype occurred many times. The chain joins TRBV4-1 to TRBJ1-5; D gene ambiguous. The CDR3 totals 14 residues. Germline lookup yields CDR1 MGHRA and CDR2 YSYEKL. V was clipped by 1 base and J by 5 bases, with 9 bases between them. CDR3 in DNA: TGCGCCAGCAGCCAAGGGGTCTGGGATCAGCCCCAGCATTTT. This codes for CASSQGVWDQPQHF.

The chain carries TRBV6-5 and TRBJ2-3; D not certain. The CDR3 spans 13 residues. The germline gives CDR1 MNHEY, CDR2 SVGAGI. Deletions cut 2 bases from V and 4 bases from J, with 7 bases between. In DNA form, the CDR3 reads TGTGCCAGCAGTTACACTGCGTCAGATACGCAGTATTTT. Translation gives CASSYTASDTQYF.

This clonotype was counted at least ten times. The gene calls are TRBV12-3 or TRBV12-4 and TRBJ2-7, with TRBD1 matching over 8 bases. The CDR3 has 15 amino acids. The trim removed 1 base at V and 2 bases at J, leaving 4 bases unmatched. The CDR3 DNA sequence: TGTGCCAGCAGTTTAGTGGGACAGGTGACCTACGAGCAGTACTTC. Translation gives CASSLVGQVTYEQYF.

This clonotype was detected ten times or more. V gene TRBV20-1 combines with J gene TRBJ2-2; D is perhaps TRBD1 (5 bases). The ends were cut back, 0 bases at V and 7 bases at J, with 15 bases in the middle. There are 15 residues in the CDR3. Germline-derived CDR1 and CDR2 are DFQATT and SNEGSKA (reference sequence). CDR3 in amino acids: CSARDHSGYSGELFF. The CDR3 nucleotides are TGCAGTGCTAGAGATCATTCAGGGTACAGCGGGGAGCTGTTTTTT.

This clonotype appeared a few times. The J gene is TRBJ1-2, the V gene TRBV6-1; the D is unclear. Per the germline V gene, CDR1 is MNHNS and CDR2 is SASEGT. The CDR3 is made up of 13 amino acids. The V gene lost 2 bases and the J gene lost 4 bases, with 8 bases spanning the gap. The CDR3, as DNA: TGTGCCAGCAGTGAAAAGGACCGCTATGGCTACACCTTC. Encoded protein: CASSEKDRYGYTF.

This clonotype has only a few counts. The V and J genes are TRBV27 and TRBJ2-2, with D unclear. Looked up from germline, CDR1 is MNHEY and CDR2 is SMNVEV (reference sequence). Trimming stripped 3 bases from V and 2 bases from J, with 10 bases between. The CDR3 consists of 15 residues. The CDR3 DNA follows: TGTGCCAGCAGTTTTCGACAATTTAACACCGGGGAGCTGTTTTTT. Translation: CASSFRQFNTGELFF.

This chain uses TRBV11-2 with TRBJ2-5; D not resolved. V was cut by 8 bases and J by 5 bases, with 9 bases left in between. CDR3 size: 11 residues. Germline V gene sequence: CDR1 SGHAT, CDR2 FQNNGV. CDR3 DNA sequence: TGTGCCAGCGTAGCTCGGGAGACCCAGTACTTC. This sequence encodes CASVARETQYF. Combining the CDR3 with reference TRBV11-2 and TRBJ2-5 gives the whole variable domain EAGVAQSPRYKIIEKRQSVAFWCNPISGHATLYWYQQILGQGPKLLIQFQNNGVVDDSQLPKDRFSAERLKGVDSTLKIQPAKLEDSAVYLCASVARETQYFGPGTRLLVL.

This clonotype was found many times. This sequence joins TRBV12-3 or TRBV12-4 and TRBJ2-1, with 7 bases identical to TRBD2. This CDR3 contains 14 residues. V shed 8 bases and J 8 bases; nucleotides not matched to a gene: 12. DNA of the CDR3: TGTGCCAGCGGTAGAGGCCCCACTAGCGATGAGCAGTTCTTC. Residues: CASGRGPTSDEQFF.

This clonotype was observed a few times. The chain is built from TRBV20-1 and TRBJ2-2; no clear D gene. Germline CDR1 and CDR2: DFQATT and SNEGSKA (reference sequence). Between the trimmed V and J ends, which lost 7 bases and 2 bases, there was a span of 8 bases. The CDR3 runs 12 residues. Here the CDR3 reads CSVQQNTGELFF. In nucleotides, the CDR3 is TGCAGTGTTCAGCAAAACACCGGGGAGCTGTTTTTT.

This clonotype was observed a handful of times. V is TRBV15 and J is TRBJ2-7, with D unresolved. Germline CDR1 and CDR2: LNHNV and YYDKDF (reference sequence). This CDR3 has 14 amino acids. Trimming cost V 0 bases and J 0 bases, with 6 bases left between them. This chain's CDR3 is CATSRDENSYEQYF. The CDR3 coding sequence is TGTGCCACCAGCAGAGACGAAAACTCCTACGAGCAGTACTTC.

This chain links TRBV6-2 or TRBV6-3 with TRBJ1-6; D is perhaps TRBD1 (6 bases). Germline V gives CDR1 MNHEY, CDR2 SVGEGT. Trimming cost V 6 bases and J 16 bases, with 19 bases left between them. The CDR3 extends over 13 amino acids. CDR3 region: CASSETLRDMLHF. CDR3 nucleotide sequence: TGTGCCAGCAGCGAAACACTCCGGGACATGCTCCACTTT.

This clonotype showed up many times. The V gene is TRBV10-1, the J gene TRBJ2-1, with D tentatively TRBD1 (5 bases). The germline gives CDR1 WNHNN, CDR2 SYGVQD (reference sequence). This CDR3 spans 15 amino acids. Trimming took off 8 bases at V and 2 bases at J, with 16 bases between the two ends. CDR3 DNA: TGCGCCAGCCTTAGCAGGGATTCGACCTACAATGAGCAGTTCTTC. Its protein is CASLSRDSTYNEQFF.